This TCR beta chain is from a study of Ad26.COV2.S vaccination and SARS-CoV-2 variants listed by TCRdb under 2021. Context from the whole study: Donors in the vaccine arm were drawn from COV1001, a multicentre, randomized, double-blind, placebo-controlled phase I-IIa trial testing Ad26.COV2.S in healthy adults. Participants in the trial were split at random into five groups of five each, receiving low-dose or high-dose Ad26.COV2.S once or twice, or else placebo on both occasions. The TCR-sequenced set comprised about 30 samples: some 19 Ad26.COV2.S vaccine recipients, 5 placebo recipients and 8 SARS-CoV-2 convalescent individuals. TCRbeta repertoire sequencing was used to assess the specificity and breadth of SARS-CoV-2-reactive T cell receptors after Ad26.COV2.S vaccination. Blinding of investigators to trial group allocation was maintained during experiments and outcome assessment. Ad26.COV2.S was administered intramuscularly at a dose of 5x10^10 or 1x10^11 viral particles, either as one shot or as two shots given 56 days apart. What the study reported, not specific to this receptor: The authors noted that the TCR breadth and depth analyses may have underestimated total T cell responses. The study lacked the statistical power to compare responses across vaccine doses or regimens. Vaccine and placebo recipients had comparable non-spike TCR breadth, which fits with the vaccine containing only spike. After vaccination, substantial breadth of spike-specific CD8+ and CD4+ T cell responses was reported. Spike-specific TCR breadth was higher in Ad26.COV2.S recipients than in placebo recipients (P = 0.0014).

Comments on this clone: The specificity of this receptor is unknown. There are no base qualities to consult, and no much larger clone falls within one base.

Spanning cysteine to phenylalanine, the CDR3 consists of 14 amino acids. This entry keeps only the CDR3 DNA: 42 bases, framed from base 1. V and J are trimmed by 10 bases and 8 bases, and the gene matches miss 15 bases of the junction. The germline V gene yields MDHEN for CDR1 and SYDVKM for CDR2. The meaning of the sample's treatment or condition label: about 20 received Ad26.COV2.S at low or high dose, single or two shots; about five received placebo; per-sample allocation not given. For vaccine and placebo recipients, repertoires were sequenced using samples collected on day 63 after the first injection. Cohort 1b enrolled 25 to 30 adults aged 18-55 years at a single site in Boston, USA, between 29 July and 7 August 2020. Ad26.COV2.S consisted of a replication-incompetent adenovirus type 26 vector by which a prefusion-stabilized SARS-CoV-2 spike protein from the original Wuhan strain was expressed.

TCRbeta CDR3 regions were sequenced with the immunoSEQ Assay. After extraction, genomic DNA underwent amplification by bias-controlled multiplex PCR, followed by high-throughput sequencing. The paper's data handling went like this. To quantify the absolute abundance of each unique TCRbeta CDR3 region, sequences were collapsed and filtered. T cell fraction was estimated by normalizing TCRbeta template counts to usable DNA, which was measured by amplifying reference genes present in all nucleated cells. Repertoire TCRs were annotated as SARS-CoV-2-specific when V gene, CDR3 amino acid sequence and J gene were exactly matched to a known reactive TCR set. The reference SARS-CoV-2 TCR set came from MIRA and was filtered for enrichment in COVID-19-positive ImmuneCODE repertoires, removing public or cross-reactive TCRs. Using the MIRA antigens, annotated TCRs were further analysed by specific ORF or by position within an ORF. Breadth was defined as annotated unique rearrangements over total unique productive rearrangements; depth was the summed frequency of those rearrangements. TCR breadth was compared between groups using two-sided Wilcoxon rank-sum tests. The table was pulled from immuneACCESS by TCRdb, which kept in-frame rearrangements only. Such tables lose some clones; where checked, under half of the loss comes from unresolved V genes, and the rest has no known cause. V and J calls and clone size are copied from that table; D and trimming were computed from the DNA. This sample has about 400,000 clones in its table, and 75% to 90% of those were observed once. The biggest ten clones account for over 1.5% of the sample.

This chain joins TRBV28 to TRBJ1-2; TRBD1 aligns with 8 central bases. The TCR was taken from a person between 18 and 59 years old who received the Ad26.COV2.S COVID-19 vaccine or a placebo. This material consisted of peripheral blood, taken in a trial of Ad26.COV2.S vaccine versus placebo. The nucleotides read TGTGCCACTAACAGGGGGGCATTCGGGTACGGCTACACCTTC. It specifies CATNRGAFGYGYTF.